This entry describes one T cell receptor (beta chain). The antigen it recognizes is unknown. Per-nucleotide qualities are absent, and no much larger clonotype sits a single base away. This entry comes from a study of blood T cell repertoires in COVID-19 (dated by TCRdb to 2019 to 2021). Concerning the study at large: Collaborator samples came from the United States, Italy and Spain and covered acute and convalescent phases of COVID-19. Where available, HLA class I and class II types were obtained from metadata supplied by the sample provider rather than from assay-based typing. The material from the prospective study consisted of cDNA or gDNA derived from T cells, B-cell-depleted T cells, or PBMCs. Samples came from the ongoing ImmuneRACE study (first 160 participants) plus 1,254 subjects from 6 global collaborators. The sample metadata nearly always contained a de-identified subject ID, COVID-19 status, age in years and sex. The dataset comprised deeply sampled blood TCRbeta repertoires from subjects exposed to, actively infected with, or recovered from COVID-19. The repertoires were made available in a free public database intended to serve as a resource for research on the immune response to SARS-CoV-2. Results and caveats for the whole study, not just this receptor: The quantity of clinical and demographic metadata differed by source and by participant and was supplied without curation.

TCRbeta CDR3 regions were amplified from genomic DNA using the immunoSEQ Assay, a bias-controlled multiplex PCR. The original methods were these. The number of nucleated cells in each sample was estimated from the amplification of reference gene primers within the assay. Sequence reads were collapsed and filtered to measure the absolute abundance of every unique TCRbeta CDR3 rearrangement. Productive Simpson clonality was computed per sample as the square root of Simpson's diversity index over productive rearrangements. Not all clones reach the TCRdb copy of this immuneACCESS table, which keeps in-frame sequences only. Checked studies attribute under half of the gap to unresolved V genes and leave the rest unexplained. D and trimming come from the DNA, and the V and J calls and clone size come from that table. Present in this sample are 60,000 or so clones, approximately 70% of which were seen just once. The top ten clonotypes cover around half of the sample.

Participants in the prospective study were aged about 18 to 95 years, lived in 24 United States geographic areas, and enrolled through a virtual design. In the prospective study, cohorts were assigned on the basis of participant-reported clinical history obtained from a screening survey and a study questionnaire. Exposed participants were defined as having been in contact with someone with a PCR-confirmed or clinician-diagnosed COVID-19 case within 2 weeks of study entry. In the prospective study, mobile phlebotomists collected whole blood, serum and a nasopharyngeal or oropharyngeal swab from each participant. Additional blood draws and questionnaires over an approximately two-month period could optionally be provided by prospective study participants. Before DNA extraction, blood samples from the prospective study were shipped at room temperature or frozen. Per the germline V gene, SNHLY is the CDR1 and FYNNEI is the CDR2. The CDR3 contains 13 residues, cysteine and phenylalanine counted. The sequence is cut down to CDR3 DNA, 39 bases in frame from base 1. At the junction V is shortened by 4 bases and J by 0 bases, with 6 bases in between.

Recombination joined TRBV2 with TRBJ1-2; the D segment cannot be called with confidence. The clonotype was recovered from a woman aged 55-70 years who had been exposed to COVID-19. The sequencing sample was made of PBMCs or T cells enriched from blood (not recorded which). The CDR3 region reads CASSGQANYGYTF. The sequenced DNA is TGTGCCAGCAGTGGCCAGGCTAACTATGGCTACACCTTC.